Each of the 25 T cell receptor beta chains below was sequenced from the same sample in a study of T cell changes during pregnancy in multiple sclerosis. Generated by immunoSEQ multiplex PCR, the TCRdb table keeps only in-frame clones and is missing some. The sample carries tens of thousands of clones, about 92% recorded once. The sequenced sample was peripheral blood, obtained in the third trimester of pregnancy. These receptors were obtained from a female donor in good health, enrolled as a control in a pregnancy study.

The J gene is TRBJ2-3, the V gene TRBV5-1; 9 bases match TRBD2. V shed 0 bases, J shed 5 bases, and the junction held 7 bases outside the gene matches. Germline CDR1 SGHRS, CDR2 YFSETQ. The CDR3 covers 16 residues. As DNA, the CDR3 is TGCGCCAGCAGCTTGGCCGAGGGTAGCGGGGGAGATACGCAGTATTTT. This codes for CASSLAEGSGGDTQYF.

This sequence joins TRBV19 and TRBJ2-2; 7 bases line up with TRBD2. This CDR3 comprises 13 residues. Germline lookup yields CDR1 LNHDA and CDR2 SQIVND (reference sequence). The V and J ends lost 3 bases and 6 bases, in that order; junction bases with no gene match: 1. This CDR3 reads CASSIGGAGELFF. CDR3 nucleotide sequence: TGTGCCAGTAGTATTGGGGGGGCCGGGGAGCTGTTTTTT.

The V gene is TRBV5-1, the J gene TRBJ1-2, with D possibly being TRBD1 (6 bases). Between the trimmed V and J ends, which lost 2 bases and 7 bases, there was a span of 18 bases. The germline CDR1 and CDR2 sequences are SGHRS and YFSETQ. This CDR3 comprises 15 residues. CDR3 residues: CASSLRQASGAGYTF. As DNA, the CDR3 is TGCGCCAGCAGCTTACGACAGGCGTCCGGGGCTGGCTACACCTTC.

The chain couples TRBV6-5 to TRBJ2-1; 11 nucleotides line up with TRBD1. The V and J ends lost 6 bases and 7 bases, in that order; junction bases with no gene match: 5. This CDR3 comprises 14 residues. Germline V gene lookup returns CDR1 MNHEY and CDR2 SVGAGI. DNA for the CDR3: TGTGCCAGCAGCCGCCGGGACAGGGGGAATGAGCAGTTCTTC. Translated: CASSRRDRGNEQFF.

About this clone itself: Other DNA sequences in this sample translate to the same CDR3. V is TRBV6-1 and J is TRBJ1-4, with 10 nucleotides matching TRBD1. The CDR3 has 14 residues. Germline V gives CDR1 MNHNS, CDR2 SASEGT. The V gene end was trimmed by 3 bases and the J gene end by 5 bases; junction bases not matched to a gene: 0. This chain's CDR3 is CASSEGQGNEKLFF. The CDR3 nucleotides read TGTGCCAGCAGTGAGGGACAGGGGAATGAAAAACTGTTTTTT.

V gene TRBV27 combines with J gene TRBJ2-2, with 10 bases identical to TRBD2. The V segment lost 7 bases and the J segment 5 bases; nucleotides outside the gene matches: 13. In germline, CDR1 is MNHEY, CDR2 SMNVEV (reference sequence). The CDR3 is 17 amino acids. Written as DNA, the CDR3 is TGTGCCAGCACCGATCGTTGGGGGACTAGCGAAACCGGGGAGCTGTTTTTT. It specifies CASTDRWGTSETGELFF.

This chain connects TRBV18 to TRBJ2-5; possibly TRBD2 for D (6 bases). Germline loops: CDR1 KGHSH, CDR2 LQKENI. This CDR3 spans 17 amino acids. The V end was cut by 4 bases, the J end by 1 base, with 19 bases between. For the CDR3, the DNA is TGTGCCAGCTCACTAAACTCCGGGACTGCGTCCCAAGAGACCCAGTACTTC. It specifies CASSLNSGTASQETQYF. Complete variable domain (other parts from reference TRBV18 and TRBJ2-5): NAGVMQNPRHLVRRRGQEARLRCSPMKGHSHVYWYRQLPEEGLKFMVYLQKENIIDESGMPKERFSAEFPKEGPSILRIQQVVRGDSAAYFCASSLNSGTASQETQYFGPGTRLLVL.

The V and J genes are TRBV27 and TRBJ2-2, with D tentatively TRBD2 (6 bases). V shed 2 bases and J shed 6 bases, with 19 bases lying between them. CDR1 and CDR2 from the germline V gene are MNHEY and SMNVEV (reference sequence). The CDR3 has 17 residues. The CDR3 is CASSLTRGGRVAGELFF. For the CDR3, the DNA is TGTGCCAGCAGTTTAACGCGCGGAGGGCGGGTTGCCGGGGAGCTGTTTTTT.

The chain combines TRBV9 with TRBJ2-1; TRBD2 matches at 10 bases. Per germline, CDR1 SGDLS and CDR2 YYNGEE. V was clipped by 4 bases and J by 2 bases; unmatched bases: 3. The CDR3 runs to 15 residues. CDR3 nucleotide sequence: TGTGCCAGCAGCCCTGGGACTAGCGCCTACAATGAGCAGTTCTTC. Its translation is CASSPGTSAYNEQFF.

The chain joins TRBV2 to TRBJ2-1; TRBD1 matches 9 bases. The CDR3 has 14 amino acids. CDR1 is SNHLY, CDR2 FYNNEI, per germline. The junction had 8 bases not matched to a gene; V was cut back by 6 bases and J by 8 bases. The CDR3 nucleotides are TGTGCCAGCAGAGCGGACAGGGGAAGGGATGAGCAGTTCTTC. It translates to CASRADRGRDEQFF.

V is TRBV27 and J is TRBJ2-7; 8 bases match TRBD2. V lost 4 bases to trimming and J lost 4 bases; unmatched junction nucleotides: 6. This CDR3 region has 14 residues. Germline CDR1 and CDR2: MNHEY and SMNVEV (reference sequence). The CDR3 DNA is TGTGCCAGCAGTTCAAGACTAGCGACATACGAGCAGTACTTC. It encodes CASSSRLATYEQYF.

The chain has TRBV29-1 and TRBJ1-4; D is ambiguous. The germline V gene has CDR1 SQVTM and CDR2 ANQGSEA. The CDR3 length is 13 residues. Trimming stripped 4 bases from V and 1 base from J, with 7 bases between. CDR3 nucleotide sequence: TGCAGCGTTGGAGGAGGAACTAATGAAAAACTGTTTTTT. This codes for CSVGGGTNEKLFF. The complete variable domain, with remaining parts taken from reference TRBV29-1 and TRBJ1-4, reads SAVISQKPSRDICQRGTSLTIQCQVDSQVTMMFWYRQQPGQSLTLIATANQGSEATYESGFVIDKFPISRPNLTFSTLTVSNMSPEDSSIYLCSVGGGTNEKLFFGSGTQLSVL.

V usage is TRBV15 and J usage is TRBJ1-2; TRBD1 matches 8 bases. CDR3 length equals 12 residues. Per the germline V gene, CDR1 is LNHNV and CDR2 is YYDKDF (reference sequence). Losses at the gene ends were 6 bases for V and 7 bases for J; bases not matched to a gene: 4. Here the CDR3 DNA reads TGTGCCACCAGTTGGACAGGGTTTGGCTACACCTTC. This translates into CATSWTGFGYTF.

The rearrangement links TRBV11-2 to TRBJ2-1, with D perhaps TRBD2 (5 bases). This CDR3 is 16 amino acids long. Germline V CDR1 and CDR2: SGHAT, FQNNGV. V shed 5 bases and J shed 6 bases, with 20 bases lying between them. In nucleotides, the CDR3 is TGTGCCAGCAGCCTAGGGTCGGCGGGTCGGGCCAATGAGCAGTTCTTC. This gives the protein CASSLGSAGRANEQFF.

On this clone itself: At one boundary the junction diverges from the germline segment, which might be a read error. The J gene is TRBJ1-1, the V gene TRBV7-9, with D maybe TRBD1 (5 bases). The CDR3 totals 15 residues. Germline CDR1 and CDR2: SEHNR and FQNEAQ (reference sequence). The DNA for the CDR3 is TGTGCCAGCACCTTAGAAAAGCAGGGAAGGACTGAAGCTTTCTTT. This translates into CASTLEKQGRTEAFF.

CDR3 protein: CASSTQETQYF. The CDR3 DNA sequence: TGTGCCAGCAGCACACAAGAGACCCAGTACTTC. The V and J genes are TRBV5-5 and TRBJ2-5; D is undetermined. Deletions cut 4 bases from V and 2 bases from J, with 3 bases between. CDR3 length: 11 residues. Germline V gives CDR1 SGHKS, CDR2 YYEKEE (reference sequence). Based on the CDR3 plus reference TRBV5-5 and TRBJ2-5, the full variable domain is DAGVTQSPTHLIKTRGQQVTLRCSPISGHKSVSWYQQVLGQGPQFIFQYYEKEERGRGNFPDRFSARQFPNYSSELNVNALLLGDSALYLCASSTQETQYFGPGTRLLVL.

The chain recombines TRBV6-5 with TRBJ1-4; 7 nucleotides match TRBD1. The CDR3 extends over 13 amino acids. Losses at the gene ends were 2 bases for V and 7 bases for J; bases not matched to a gene: 1. CDR1 and CDR2 (germline): MNHEY, SVGAGI. The CDR3 DNA sequence: TGTGCCAGCAGTTACAACAGGGGTGAAAAACTGTTTTTT. It specifies CASSYNRGEKLFF.

The gene calls are TRBV29-1 and TRBJ2-7; tentatively, D is TRBD2 (5 bases). Trimming stripped 1 base from V and 3 bases from J, with 13 bases between. The CDR3 consists of 14 residues. Germline CDR1 is SQVTM and CDR2 is ANQGSEA. The CDR3 spells CSVEAAAGLYEQYF. Here the CDR3 DNA reads TGCAGCGTTGAAGCGGCCGCGGGCCTCTACGAGCAGTACTTC.

The chain is built from TRBV7-9 and TRBJ2-7, with 8 bases aligning to TRBD2. CDR1 SEHNR and CDR2 FQNEAQ come from the germline V gene (reference sequence). Trimming took 5 bases from V and 4 from J; bases not matched to a gene: 7. CDR3 size: 14 residues. Here the CDR3 reads CASSPGASGYEQYF. The DNA of the CDR3 is TGTGCCAGCAGCCCTGGGGCTAGCGGGTACGAGCAGTACTTC.

CDR3 nucleotide sequence: TGTGCCTGGAGCAGGGGGGAAGGGCAGCCCCAGCATTTT. Its protein product is CAWSRGEGQPQHF. The chain recombines TRBV30 with TRBJ1-5; 7 positions match TRBD1. The V gene end was trimmed by 3 bases and the J gene end by 7 bases; junction bases not matched to a gene: 6. The CDR3 consists of 13 residues. Germline loops: CDR1 GTSNPN, CDR2 SVGIG (reference sequence).

The chain joins TRBV7-9 to TRBJ1-4, with TRBD1 identical over 10 bases. Germline V lookup: CDR1 SEHNR, CDR2 FQNEAQ (reference sequence). V was pared by 6 bases and J by 8 bases, with 3 bases of the junction left unmatched. This CDR3 contains 13 residues. The CDR3 DNA sequence: TGTGCCAGCAGTAGGACAGGGGGGGAAAAACTGTTTTTT. Protein: CASSRTGGEKLFF. Supplemented by reference TRBV7-9 and TRBJ1-4, the full variable domain reads DTGVSQNPRHKITKRGQNVTFRCDPISEHNRLYWYRQTLGQGPEFLTYFQNEAQLEKSRLLSDRFSAERPKGSFSTLEIQRTEQGDSAMYLCASSRTGGEKLFFGSGTQLSVL.

The gene calls are TRBV5-1 and TRBJ1-2, with D perhaps TRBD1 (6 bases). CDR3 size: 14 residues. Germline V lookup: CDR1 SGHRS, CDR2 YFSETQ. V dropped 3 bases and J dropped 2 bases, with 11 bases sitting between them. The CDR3 protein is CASSSGTGNYGYTF. CDR3 DNA sequence: TGCGCCAGCAGCTCTGGTACAGGGAACTATGGCTACACCTTC. The full variable domain, completed using reference TRBV5-1 and TRBJ1-2, is KAGVTQTPRYLIKTRGQQVTLSCSPISGHRSVSWYQQTPGQGLQFLFEYFSETQRNKGNFPGRFSGRQFSNSRSEMNVSTLELGDSALYLCASSSGTGNYGYTFGSGTRLTVV.

The chain is built from TRBV15 and TRBJ1-2; no clear D gene. V lost 0 bases to trimming and J lost 8 bases, with 7 bases between them. CDR3 size: 12 residues. CDR1 and CDR2 (germline): LNHNV, YYDKDF (reference sequence). The CDR3 here is CATSRELGGYTF. The DNA for the CDR3 is TGTGCCACCAGCAGAGAGCTCGGGGGCTACACCTTC. The full variable domain, rest sourced from reference TRBV15 and TRBJ1-2, is DAMVIQNPRYQVTQFGKPVTLSCSQTLNHNVMYWYQQKSSQAPKLLFHYYDKDFNNEADTPDNFQSRRPNTSFCFLDIRSPGLGDTAMYLCATSRELGGYTFGSGTRLTVV.

V and J are TRBV5-1 and TRBJ2-3, with D possibly being TRBD2 (6 bases). Between the trimmed V and J ends, which lost 7 bases and 5 bases, there was a span of 17 bases. Germline V gene data show CDR1 as SGHRS and CDR2 as YFSETQ. The CDR3 contains 14 residues. The CDR3 region is CASFSGYGQDTQYF. Here the CDR3 DNA reads TGCGCCAGCTTTAGCGGATACGGGCAAGATACGCAGTATTTT. The entire variable domain, with the rest obtained from reference TRBV5-1 and TRBJ2-3, is as follows: KAGVTQTPRYLIKTRGQQVTLSCSPISGHRSVSWYQQTPGQGLQFLFEYFSETQRNKGNFPGRFSGRQFSNSRSEMNVSTLELGDSALYLCASFSGYGQDTQYFGPGTRLTVL.

The chain recombines TRBV11-3 with TRBJ2-6, with 10 bases fitting TRBD1. V lost 4 bases and J lost 4; bases outside the gene matches: 4. The germline gives CDR1 SGHNT, CDR2 YENEEA. This CDR3 spans 16 amino acids. Here the CDR3 DNA reads TGTGCCAGCAGCTCCGGGACAGGGGTCGGGGCCAACGTCCTGACTTTC. Translated, it gives CASSSGTGVGANVLTF. Filled out from reference TRBV11-3 and TRBJ2-6, the complete variable domain reads EAGVVQSPRYKIIEKKQPVAFWCNPISGHNTLYWYLQNLGQGPELLIRYENEEAVDDSQLPKDRFSAERLKGVDSTLKIQPAELGDSAVYLCASSSGTGVGANVLTFGAGSRLTVL.